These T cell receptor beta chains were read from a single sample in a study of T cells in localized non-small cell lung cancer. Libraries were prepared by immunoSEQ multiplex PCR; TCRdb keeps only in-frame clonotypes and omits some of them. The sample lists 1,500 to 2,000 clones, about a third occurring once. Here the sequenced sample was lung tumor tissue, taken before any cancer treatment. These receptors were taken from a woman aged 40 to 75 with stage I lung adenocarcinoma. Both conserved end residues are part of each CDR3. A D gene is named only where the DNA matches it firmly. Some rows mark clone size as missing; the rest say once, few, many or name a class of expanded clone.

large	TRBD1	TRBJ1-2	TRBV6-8	CAISGVQGGGYTF	TGTGCCATCAGTGGGGTCCAGGGGGGTGGCTACACCTTC
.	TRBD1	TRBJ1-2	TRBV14	CASSPRIRGRNYGYTF	TGTGCCAGCAGCCCAAGGATTAGGGGGCGGAACTATGGCTACACCTTC
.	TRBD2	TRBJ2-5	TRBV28	CASSLRTSGETQYF	TGTGCCAGCAGTCTGAGGACTAGCGGAGAGACCCAGTACTTC
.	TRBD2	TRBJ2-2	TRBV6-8	CASKRGVGGELFF	TGTGCCAGCAAGCGGGGGGTTGGCGGGGAGCTGTTTTTT
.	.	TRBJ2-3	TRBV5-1	CASSWPIRGGSTDTQYF	TGCGCCAGCAGCTGGCCCATCAGGGGAGGAAGCACAGATACGCAGTATTTT
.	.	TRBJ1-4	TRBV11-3	CASSYPEGGNEKLFF	TGTGCCAGCAGCTACCCGGAAGGGGGGAATGAAAAACTGTTTTTT
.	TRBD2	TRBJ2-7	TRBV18	CASSPGLAVTYEQYF	TGTGCCAGCTCACCGGGACTAGCGGTAACCTACGAGCAGTACTTC
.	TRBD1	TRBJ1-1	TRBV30	CAWSTQGDTEAFF	TGTGCCTGGAGCACGCAGGGGGACACTGAAGCTTTCTTT
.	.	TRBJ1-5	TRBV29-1	CSVVVTVNQPQHF	TGCAGCGTTGTTGTCACAGTGAATCAGCCCCAGCATTTT
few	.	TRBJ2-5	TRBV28	CASSFQGEGTQYF	TGTGCCAGCAGTTTCCAGGGCGAGGGGACCCAGTACTTC
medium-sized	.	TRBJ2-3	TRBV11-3	CASSWKMDADTQYF	TGTGCCAGCAGCTGGAAAATGGACGCAGATACGCAGTATTTT
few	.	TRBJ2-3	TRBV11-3	CASSFSGLTDTQYF	TGTGCCAGCAGCTTTTCGGGACTTACAGATACGCAGTATTTT
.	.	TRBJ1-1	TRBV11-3	CASSLEPGVGTEAFF	TGTGCCAGCAGCTTAGAGCCGGGAGTGGGCACTGAAGCTTTCTTT
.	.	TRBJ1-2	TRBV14	CASSQDFGEVGYGYTF	TGTGCCAGCAGCCAAGATTTCGGGGAGGTCGGCTATGGCTACACCTTC
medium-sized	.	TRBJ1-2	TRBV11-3	CASSLTDWDYGYTF	TGTGCCAGCAGCTTAACCGACTGGGACTATGGCTACACCTTC
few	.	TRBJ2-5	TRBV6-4	CAISEGETQYF	TGTGCCATCAGTGAAGGAGAGACCCAGTACTTC
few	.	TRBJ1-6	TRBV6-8	CASSQQRGGTNSPLHF	TGTGCCAGCAGTCAGCAAAGAGGGGGGACCAATTCACCCCTCCACTTT
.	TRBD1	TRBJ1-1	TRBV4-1	CASSLFLAQGAGTEAFF	TGCGCCAGCAGCTTATTTTTGGCTCAGGGGGCCGGGACTGAAGCTTTCTTT
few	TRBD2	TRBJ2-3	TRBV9	CASSVLAGPTDTQYF	TGTGCCAGCAGCGTATTAGCGGGGCCTACAGATACGCAGTATTTT
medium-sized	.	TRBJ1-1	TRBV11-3	CASSFGVAGEGSEAFF	TGTGCCAGCAGCTTTGGGGTGGCAGGGGAAGGGAGTGAAGCTTTCTTT
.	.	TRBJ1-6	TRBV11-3	CASSLGAAGDSPLHF	TGTGCCAGCAGCCTAGGGGCAGCGGGGGATTCACCCCTCCACTTT
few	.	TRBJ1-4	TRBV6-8	CASSYVAGTGNEKLFF	TGTGCCAGCAGTTACGTCGCCGGGACGGGGAATGAAAAACTGTTTTTT
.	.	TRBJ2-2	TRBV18	CASSPGENIGTGELFF	TGTGCCAGCTCACCAGGGGAAAATATCGGCACCGGGGAGCTGTTTTTT
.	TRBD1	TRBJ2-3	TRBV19	CASSRTGGEYF	TGTGCCAGTAGTAGGACAGGGGGTGAGTATTTT
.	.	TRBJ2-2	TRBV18	CASSEGNTGELFF	TGTGCCAGCTCAGAAGGGAACACCGGGGAGCTGTTTTTT
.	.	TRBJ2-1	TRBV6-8	CASSYSSLYDEQFF	TGTGCCAGCAGTTACTCGAGCCTTTACGATGAGCAGTTCTTC
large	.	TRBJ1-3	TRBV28	CASSSYTLSSGNTIYF	TGTGCCAGCAGTTCCTATACGTTGAGCTCTGGAAACACCATATATTTT
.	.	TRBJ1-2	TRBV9	CASSVDLGPQDGYTF	TGTGCCAGCAGCGTAGATTTGGGGCCGCAAGATGGCTACACCTTC
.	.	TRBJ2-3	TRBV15	CATSKRKGEGSDTQYF	TGTGCCACCAGTAAAAGGAAGGGGGAGGGGTCAGATACGCAGTATTTT
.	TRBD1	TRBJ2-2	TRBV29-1	CSVPRQGASGELFF	TGCAGCGTCCCCCGACAGGGGGCGTCCGGGGAGCTGTTTTTT
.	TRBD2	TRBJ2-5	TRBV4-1	CASSQPGRGTSVRRGETQYF	TGCGCCAGCAGCCAACCCGGACGCGGGACTAGCGTAAGGAGGGGAGAGACCCAGTACTTC
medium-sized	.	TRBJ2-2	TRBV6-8	CASSVSPDTGELFF	TGTGCCAGCAGTGTTAGCCCTGACACCGGGGAGCTGTTTTTT
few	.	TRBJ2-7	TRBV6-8	CAIRRGQGNYEQYF	TGTGCCATCAGGAGGGGGCAGGGGAACTACGAGCAGTACTTC
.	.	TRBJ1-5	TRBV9	CASSPQDNQPQHF	TGTGCCAGCAGTCCGCAGGACAATCAGCCCCAGCATTTT
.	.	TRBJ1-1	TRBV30	CAWSIRDGTEAFF	TGTGCCTGGAGTATCAGAGACGGCACTGAAGCTTTCTTT
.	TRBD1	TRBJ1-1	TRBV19	CASSRGQGAYTEAFF	TGTGCCAGTAGTCGTGGACAGGGGGCCTACACTGAAGCTTTCTTT
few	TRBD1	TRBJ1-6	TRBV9	CASSDRGQKDNSPLHF	TGTGCCAGCAGTGATAGGGGACAGAAGGATAATTCACCCCTCCACTTT
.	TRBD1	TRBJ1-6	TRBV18	CASSPPTGPSPLHF	TGTGCCAGCTCACCACCGACAGGGCCTTCACCCCTCCACTTT
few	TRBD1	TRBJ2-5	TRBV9	CASSPTRDRVYF	TGTGCCAGCAGCCCTACCCGGGACAGGGTATACTTC
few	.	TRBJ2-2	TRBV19	CASSPLRQTGELFF	TGTGCCAGTAGTCCTCTCCGGCAGACCGGGGAGCTGTTTTTT
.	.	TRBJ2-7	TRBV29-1	CSVGQGSYEQYF	TGCAGCGTCGGGCAGGGCTCCTACGAGCAGTACTTC
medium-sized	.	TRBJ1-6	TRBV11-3	CASSLELSGLLNSPLHF	TGTGCCAGCAGCTTAGAATTGTCGGGACTGTTGAATTCACCCCTCCACTTT
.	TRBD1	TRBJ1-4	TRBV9	CAGQGTGEKLFF	TGTGCCGGACAGGGGACGGGAGAAAAACTGTTTTTT
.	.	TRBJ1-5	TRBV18	CASSPENNQPQHF	TGTGCCAGCTCACCAGAGAACAATCAGCCCCAGCATTTT
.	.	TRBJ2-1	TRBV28	CASSLQQVDEQFF	TGTGCCAGCAGTTTACAACAAGTCGATGAGCAGTTCTTC
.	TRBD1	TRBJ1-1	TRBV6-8	CASMGRTGRAEAFF	TGTGCCAGCATGGGGAGGACAGGGAGGGCTGAAGCTTTCTTT
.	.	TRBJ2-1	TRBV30	CAWEGGAYNEQFF	TGTGCCTGGGAGGGGGGCGCGTACAATGAGCAGTTCTTC
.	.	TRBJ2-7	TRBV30	CAWSLTDAYEQYF	TGTGCCTGGAGCTTGACAGACGCCTACGAGCAGTACTTC
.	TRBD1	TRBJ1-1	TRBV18	CASSPTGGTNEAFF	TGTGCCAGCTCACCGACAGGGGGAACAAATGAAGCTTTCTTT
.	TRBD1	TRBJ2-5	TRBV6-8	CASSDMAGGTQYF	TGTGCCAGCAGTGACATGGCAGGGGGAACCCAGTACTTC